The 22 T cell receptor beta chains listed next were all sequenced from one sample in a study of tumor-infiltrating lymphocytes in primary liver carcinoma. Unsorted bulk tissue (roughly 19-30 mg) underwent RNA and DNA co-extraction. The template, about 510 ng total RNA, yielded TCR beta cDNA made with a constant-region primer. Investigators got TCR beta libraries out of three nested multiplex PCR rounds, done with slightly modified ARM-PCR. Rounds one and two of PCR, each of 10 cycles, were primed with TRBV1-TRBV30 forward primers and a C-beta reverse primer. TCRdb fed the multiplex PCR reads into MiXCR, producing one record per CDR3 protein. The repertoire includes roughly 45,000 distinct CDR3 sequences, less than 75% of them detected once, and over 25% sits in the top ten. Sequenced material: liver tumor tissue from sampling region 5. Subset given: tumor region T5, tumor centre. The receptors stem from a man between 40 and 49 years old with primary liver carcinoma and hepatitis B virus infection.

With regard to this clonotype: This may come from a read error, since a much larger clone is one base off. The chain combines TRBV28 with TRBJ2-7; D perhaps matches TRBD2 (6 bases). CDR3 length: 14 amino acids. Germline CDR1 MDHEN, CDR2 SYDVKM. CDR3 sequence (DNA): TGTGCCAGCAGTTTAGAGGACTACTCCTACGAGCACTACTTC. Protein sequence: CASSLEDYSYEHYF. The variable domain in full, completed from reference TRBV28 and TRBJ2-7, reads DVKVTQSSRYLVKRTGEKVFLECVQDMDHENMFWYRQDPGLGLRLIYFSYDVKMKEKGDIPEGYSVSREKKERFSLILESASTNQTSMYLCASSLEDYSYEHYFGPGTRLTVT.

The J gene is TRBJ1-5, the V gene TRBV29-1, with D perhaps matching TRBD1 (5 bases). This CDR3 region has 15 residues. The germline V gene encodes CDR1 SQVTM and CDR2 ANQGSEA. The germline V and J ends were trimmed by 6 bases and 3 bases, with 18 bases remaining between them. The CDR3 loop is CSVDKKGVPNQPQHF. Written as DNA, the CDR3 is TGCAGCGTCGACAAAAAAGGGGTTCCCAATCAGCCCCAGCATTTT.

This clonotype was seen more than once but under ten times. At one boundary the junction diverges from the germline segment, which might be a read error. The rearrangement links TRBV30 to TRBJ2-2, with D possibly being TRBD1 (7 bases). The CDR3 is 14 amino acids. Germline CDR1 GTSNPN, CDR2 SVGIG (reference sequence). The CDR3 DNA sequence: TGTGCCCGGAGGGGGCTTTTATGGACCGGGGAGCTGTTTTTT. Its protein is CARRGLLWTGELFF.

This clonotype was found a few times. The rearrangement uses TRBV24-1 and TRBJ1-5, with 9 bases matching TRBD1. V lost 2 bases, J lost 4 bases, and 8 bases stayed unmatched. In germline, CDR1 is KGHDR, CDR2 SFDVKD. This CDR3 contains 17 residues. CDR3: CATSDSGQGIRNQPQHF. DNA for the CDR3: TGTGCCACCAGTGATTCGGGACAGGGAATCCGGAATCAGCCCCAGCATTTT.

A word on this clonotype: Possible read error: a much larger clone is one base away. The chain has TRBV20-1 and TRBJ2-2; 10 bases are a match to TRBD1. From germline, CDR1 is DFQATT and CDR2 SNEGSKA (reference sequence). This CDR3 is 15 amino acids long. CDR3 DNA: TGCAGTGCTCTCCGGGACAGGGGAGTCACCGGGGAGCTGTTGTTT. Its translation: CSALRDRGVTGELLF.

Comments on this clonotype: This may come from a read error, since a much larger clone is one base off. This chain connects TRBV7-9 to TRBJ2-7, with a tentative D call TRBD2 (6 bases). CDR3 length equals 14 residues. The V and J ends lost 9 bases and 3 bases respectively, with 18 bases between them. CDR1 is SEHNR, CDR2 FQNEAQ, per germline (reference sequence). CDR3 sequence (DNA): TGTGCCAGGAGCCAACTCGGGAGCCACTACGAGCAGTACTTC. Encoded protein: CARSQLGSHYEQYF.

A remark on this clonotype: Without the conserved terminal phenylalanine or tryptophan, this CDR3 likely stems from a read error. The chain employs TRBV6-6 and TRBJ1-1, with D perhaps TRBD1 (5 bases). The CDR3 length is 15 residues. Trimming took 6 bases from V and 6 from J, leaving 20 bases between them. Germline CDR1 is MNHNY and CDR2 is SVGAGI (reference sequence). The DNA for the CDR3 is TGTGCCAGCAGGTCGGGGGTAGTGGCGCCCTCTGAAGCTTTCTTA. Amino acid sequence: CASRSGVVAPSEAFL.

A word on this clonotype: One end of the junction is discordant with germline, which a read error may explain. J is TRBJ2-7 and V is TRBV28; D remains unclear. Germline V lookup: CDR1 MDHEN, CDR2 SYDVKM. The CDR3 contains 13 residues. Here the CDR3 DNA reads TGTGCCGGCAGTTTAAGCTCCGGCTATGAGCAGTACTTC. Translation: CAGSLSSGYEQYF.

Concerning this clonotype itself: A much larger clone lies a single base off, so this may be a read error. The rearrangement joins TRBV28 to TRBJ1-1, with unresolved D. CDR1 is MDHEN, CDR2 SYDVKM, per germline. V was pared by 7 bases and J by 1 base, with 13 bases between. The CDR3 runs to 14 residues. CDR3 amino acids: CASTSNGGNTEAFF. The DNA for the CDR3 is TGTGCCAGCACCTCGAACGGAGGGAACACTGAAGCTTTCTTT.

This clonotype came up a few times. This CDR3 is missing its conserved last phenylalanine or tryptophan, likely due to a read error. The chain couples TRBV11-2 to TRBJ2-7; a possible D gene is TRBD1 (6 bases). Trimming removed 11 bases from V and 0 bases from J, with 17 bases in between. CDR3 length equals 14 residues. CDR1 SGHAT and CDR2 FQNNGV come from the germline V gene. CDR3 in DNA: TGTGCCTCTAAACCGGGACATAGCTCCTACGAGCAGTACCTC. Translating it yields CASKPGHSSYEQYL.

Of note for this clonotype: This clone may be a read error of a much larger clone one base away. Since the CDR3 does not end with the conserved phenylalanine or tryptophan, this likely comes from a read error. The CDR3 loop is CASGLGLDGTDTQYS. The CDR3 DNA sequence: TGTGCTAGTGGTTTGGGGCTAGACGGCACAGATACGCAGTATTCT. This sequence joins TRBV12-5 and TRBJ2-3, with unresolved D. The CDR3 sequence is 15 residues long. Between the trimmed V and J ends, which lost 1 base and 1 base, there was a span of 9 bases. Germline assignment: CDR1 LGHNT and CDR2 FRNRAP.

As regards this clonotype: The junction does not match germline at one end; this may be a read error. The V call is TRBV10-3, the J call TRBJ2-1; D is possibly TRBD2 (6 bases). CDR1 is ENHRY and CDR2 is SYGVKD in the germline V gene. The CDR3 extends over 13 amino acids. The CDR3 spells CAIRLEVRNERFF. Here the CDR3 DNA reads TGTGCCATAAGACTAGAAGTGAGAAATGAGCGGTTCTTT.

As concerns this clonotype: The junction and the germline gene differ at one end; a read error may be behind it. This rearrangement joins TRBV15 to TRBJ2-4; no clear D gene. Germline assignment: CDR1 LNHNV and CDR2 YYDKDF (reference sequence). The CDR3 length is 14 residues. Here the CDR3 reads CATSREIAKNIQNF. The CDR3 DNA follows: TGTGCCACCAGCAGAGAGATAGCCAAAAACATTCAGAACTTC.

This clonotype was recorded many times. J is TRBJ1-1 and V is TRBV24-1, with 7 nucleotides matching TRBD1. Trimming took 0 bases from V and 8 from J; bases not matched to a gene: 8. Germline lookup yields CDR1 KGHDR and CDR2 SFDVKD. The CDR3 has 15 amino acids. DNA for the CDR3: TGTGCCACCAGTGATTTGGGAGGGGGCAATTCGGAAGCTTTCTTT. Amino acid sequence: CATSDLGGGNSEAFF.

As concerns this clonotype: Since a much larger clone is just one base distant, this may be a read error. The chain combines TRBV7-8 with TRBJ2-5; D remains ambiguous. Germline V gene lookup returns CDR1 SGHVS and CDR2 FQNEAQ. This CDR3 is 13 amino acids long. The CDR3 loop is CASSPRLEETQHF. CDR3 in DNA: TGTGCCAGCAGCCCGCGACTGGAAGAGACCCAGCACTTC.

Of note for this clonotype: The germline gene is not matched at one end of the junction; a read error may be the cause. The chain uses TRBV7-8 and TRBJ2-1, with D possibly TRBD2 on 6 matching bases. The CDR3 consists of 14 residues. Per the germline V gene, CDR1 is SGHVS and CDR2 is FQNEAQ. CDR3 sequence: CTSSSRSDYGEQFF. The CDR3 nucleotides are TGTACCAGCAGCTCTCGTTCGGACTACGGAGAGCAGTTCTTC.

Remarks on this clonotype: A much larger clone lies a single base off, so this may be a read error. The CDR3 region is CASRSGRAGAYNGQFF. In DNA form, the CDR3 reads TGTGCCAGCAGGTCGGGAAGGGCGGGGGCCTACAATGGGCAGTTCTTC. J is TRBJ2-1 and V is TRBV28, with D possibly TRBD2 on 7 matching bases. CDR1 and CDR2 (germline): MDHEN, SYDVKM. There are 16 residues in the CDR3. The complete variable domain, with remaining parts taken from reference TRBV28 and TRBJ2-1, reads DVKVTQSSRYLVKRTGEKVFLECVQDMDHENMFWYRQDPGLGLRLIYFSYDVKMKEKGDIPEGYSVSREKKERFSLILESASTNQTSMYLCASRSGRAGAYNGQFFGPGTRLTVL.

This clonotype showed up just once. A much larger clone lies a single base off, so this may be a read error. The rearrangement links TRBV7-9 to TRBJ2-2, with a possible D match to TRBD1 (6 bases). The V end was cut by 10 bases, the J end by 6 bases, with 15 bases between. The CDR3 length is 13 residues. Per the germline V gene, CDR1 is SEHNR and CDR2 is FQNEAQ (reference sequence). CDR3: CATTGISPGELFF. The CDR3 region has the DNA TGTGCCACCACAGGGATTAGCCCCGGGGAGCTGTTTTTT.

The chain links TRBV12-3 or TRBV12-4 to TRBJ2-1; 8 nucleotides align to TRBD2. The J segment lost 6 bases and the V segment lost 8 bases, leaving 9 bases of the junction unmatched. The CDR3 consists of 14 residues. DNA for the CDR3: TGTGCCAGCCGCGGACTAGCTGATCCCAATGAGCAGTTCTTC. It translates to CASRGLADPNEQFF.

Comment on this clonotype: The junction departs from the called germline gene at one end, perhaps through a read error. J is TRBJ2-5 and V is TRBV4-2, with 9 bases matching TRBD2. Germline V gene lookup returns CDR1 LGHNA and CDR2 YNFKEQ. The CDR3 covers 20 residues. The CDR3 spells CASSQIGRGGLAQVVEAQYF. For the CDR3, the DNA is TGTGCCAGCAGCCAAATCGGGAGGGGGGGACTAGCCCAAGTGGTAGAGGCCCAGTACTTC.

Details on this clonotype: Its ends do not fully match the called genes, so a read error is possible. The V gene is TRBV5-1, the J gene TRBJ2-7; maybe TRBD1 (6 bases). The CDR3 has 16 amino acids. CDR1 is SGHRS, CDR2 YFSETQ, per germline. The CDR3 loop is CASSFIRDTGSYKQYF. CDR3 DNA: TGCGCCAGCAGCTTCATCCGGGACACCGGCTCCTACAAGCAGTACTTC.

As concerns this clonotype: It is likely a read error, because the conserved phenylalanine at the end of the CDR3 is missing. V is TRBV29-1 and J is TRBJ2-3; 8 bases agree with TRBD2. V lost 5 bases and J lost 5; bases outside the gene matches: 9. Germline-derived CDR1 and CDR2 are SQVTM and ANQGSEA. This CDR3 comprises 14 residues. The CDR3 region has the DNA TGCAGCGTTACGGGAGGGCCAGTGGGAGATACGCAGTATCTT. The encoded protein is CSVTGGPVGDTQYL.